This passage covers 5 T cell receptor beta chains from one sample sequenced in a study of CD8 T cells in ankylosing spondylitis. TCRdb recomputed calls from the 5' RACE reads with MiXCR, one row per CDR3 protein. The sample lists 300,000 to 400,000 distinct CDR3 sequences; approximately 20% were seen once. Sequenced: blood, either unsorted or a sorted T cell fraction (not recorded which). The receptors here all came from a male donor with ankylosing spondylitis or in good health (not recorded which).

The rearrangement joins TRBV28 to TRBJ2-4; D gene unclear. The germline gives CDR1 MDHEN, CDR2 SYDVKM. The CDR3 extends over 14 amino acids. Between the trimmed V and J ends, which lost 1 base and 7 bases, there was a span of 11 bases. The CDR3: CASSLYGLVNIQYF. The DNA of the CDR3 is TGTGCCAGCAGTTTATACGGGCTCGTGAACATTCAGTACTTC.

There are a few counts of this clonotype. This CDR3 reads CASGVGRRNNEQFF. Written as DNA, the CDR3 is TGTGCCAGCGGCGTGGGGCGAAGGAACAATGAGCAGTTCTTC. V is TRBV6-1 and J is TRBJ2-1, with D possibly TRBD1 on 5 matching bases. The CDR3 is 14 residues long. CDR1 MNHNS and CDR2 SASEGT come from the germline V gene. Trimming removed 8 bases at V and 5 bases at J, with 16 bases between.

Notes on this clonotype: Germline and junction disagree at one end, which may indicate a read error. The V call is TRBV6-1, the J call TRBJ2-1; the D call may be TRBD1 or TRBD2 (6 bases each). This CDR3 spans 14 amino acids. Per germline, CDR1 MNHNS and CDR2 SASEGT. CDR3 region: CASSPASTYGGPAF. The CDR3 DNA is TGTGCCAGCAGTCCCGCATCTACGTATGGGGGGCCTGCATTC.

Points on this clonotype: Germline is not matched at one junction end, which may reflect a read error. The chain recombines TRBV9 with TRBJ2-3; 7 bases map to TRBD2. This CDR3 is 16 amino acids long. Germline CDR1 is SGDLS and CDR2 is YYNGEE. The DNA of the CDR3 is TGTGCCAGTAGCGTAGGGACGGGAGGCCAGAGAGATACGCAGTATTTT. Protein product: CASSVGTGGQRDTQYF. The full variable domain, rest sourced from reference TRBV9 and TRBJ2-3, is DSGVTQTPKHLITATGQRVTLRCSPRSGDLSVYWYQQSLDQGLQFLIQYYNGEERAKGNILERFSAQQFPDLHSELNLSSLELGDSALYFCASSVGTGGQRDTQYFGPGTRLTVL.

The rearrangement links TRBV7-2 to TRBJ2-5; 8 bases map to TRBD2. The CDR3 sequence is 13 residues long. From germline, CDR1 is SGHTA and CDR2 FQGNSA. Losses at the gene ends were 11 bases for V and 2 bases for J; bases not matched to a gene: 7. The DNA for the CDR3 is TGTGCCTATATGTCGGGGGGGCAAGAGACCCAGTACTTC. This encodes CAYMSGGQETQYF.